Listed below are T cell receptor beta chains from one sample, sequenced in a study of T cell responses to AZD1222 COVID-19 vaccine. The protocol was immunoSEQ multiplex PCR, while the TCRdb copy is restricted to in-frame clones and leaves out a portion. The sample gives some 45,000 clones, 80% to 95% of which show up once; roughly 35% is in the top ten. Sequences were derived from peripheral blood, sampled 28 days after the second AZD1222 dose. The receptors stem from an adult who received the AZD1222 COVID-19 vaccine. Each CDR3 is given with its conserved first and last residue. The D gene is left open where the match is weak. Not all rows give a size; the values are once, few, many and, for expanded clones, a class.

J gene	clone size	V gene	D gene	CDR3 DNA	CDR3 protein
TRBJ2-1	few	TRBV7-9	NA	TGTGCCAGCAGCTTTGGTACCTCCGACAATGAGCAGTTCTTC	CASSFGTSDNEQFF
TRBJ2-5	NA	TRBV5-1	TRBD2	TGCGCCAGCAGCTTGGCAGGTAGCGGGGAGACCCAGTACTTC	CASSLAGSGETQYF
TRBJ1-2	NA	TRBV12-2	NA	TGTGCAAGTCGCCTAAACGGACAGGGTAAGAATGGCTACACCTTC	CASRLNGQGKNGYTF
TRBJ2-3	NA	TRBV3-1/TRBV3-2	TRBD2	TGTGCCAGCAGCCCCTCGGGGGGGCCCTCAGATACGCAGTATTTT	CASSPSGGPSDTQYF
TRBJ2-1	NA	TRBV5-1	TRBD2	TGCGCCAGCAGCTTCGGCGGGGGGAGTTACAATGAGCAGTTCTTC	CASSFGGGSYNEQFF
TRBJ1-6	NA	TRBV3-1/TRBV3-2	NA	TGTGCCAGCAGCCATATTGAGGGGAATTCACCCCTCCACTTT	CASSHIEGNSPLHF
TRBJ2-1	once	TRBV2	NA	TGTGCCAGCAGTGACGCAGGGAGCTCCTACAATGAGCAGTTCTTC	CASSDAGSSYNEQFF
TRBJ2-3	NA	TRBV6-5	TRBD2	TGTGCCAGCAGCCCGCCGGGGGGATATGGGCAGTATTTT	CASSPPGGYGQYF
TRBJ2-3	NA	TRBV6-5	NA	TGTGCCAGCAGTCCCGGCAGGGGAGGGGATACGCAGTATTTT	CASSPGRGGDTQYF
TRBJ2-3	once	TRBV18	TRBD2	TGTGCCAGCTCATCCGCGACTAGCGGGGGGACAACAGATACGCAGTATTTT	CASSSATSGGTTDTQYF
TRBJ1-1	few	TRBV3-1/TRBV3-2	NA	TGTGCCAGCAGCCAAGGATCCGGCACTGAAGCTTTCTTT	CASSQGSGTEAFF
TRBJ2-3	NA	TRBV12-3/TRBV12-4	NA	TGTGCCAGCAGTTTAGGGGCGGAGGGGCAGTATTTT	CASSLGAEGQYF
TRBJ2-3	NA	TRBV4-2	TRBD2	TGTGCCAGCAGCCTTAACCATGGCCAGCGGGGGTCAGATACGCAGTATTTT	CASSLNHGQRGSDTQYF
TRBJ1-5	NA	TRBV27	NA	TGTGCCAGCAGTTTAGGCAGGGGTAACAATCAGCCCCAGCATTTT	CASSLGRGNNQPQHF
TRBJ2-1	NA	TRBV7-2	TRBD2	TGTGCCAGCAGCTTATCTAGCGGGGGCAATGAGCAGTTCTTC	CASSLSSGGNEQFF
TRBJ1-1	NA	TRBV4-1	TRBD1	TGCGCCAGCAGCCTCCGACAGGGGATGAACACTGAAGCTTTCTTT	CASSLRQGMNTEAFF
TRBJ1-6	NA	TRBV3-1/TRBV3-2	TRBD1	TGTGCCAGCAGCCTCCGACAGGGAGATTCACCCCTCCACTTT	CASSLRQGDSPLHF
TRBJ2-7	few	TRBV4-2	TRBD1	TGTGCCAGCAGCCGGATAGGACAGGGCTCCTACGAGCAGTACTTC	CASSRIGQGSYEQYF
TRBJ2-7	NA	TRBV7-8	NA	TGTGCCAGCAGCTTAGCGGGGGTCAACGAGCAGTACTTC	CASSLAGVNEQYF
TRBJ2-3	few	TRBV29-1	NA	TGCAGCGTGCGCTCCGGGCCGACAGGGAGGACAGATACGCAGTATTTT	CSVRSGPTGRTDTQYF
TRBJ2-5	NA	TRBV6-5	TRBD2	TGTGCCATGTCAGCGGGGGGAGAGACCCAGTACTTC	CAMSAGGETQYF
TRBJ2-7	NA	TRBV14	NA	TGTGCCAGCAGCCAAAGTCGAGGCCAGGGGAGGTTCTCCTACGAGCAGTACTTC	CASSQSRGQGRFSYEQYF
TRBJ1-5	NA	TRBV19	NA	TGTGCCAGTAGTATCCTCGGCCAGCTTGATCAGCCCCAGCATTTT	CASSILGQLDQPQHF
TRBJ1-6	NA	TRBV5-6	TRBD1	TGTGCCAGCACACTTACTCGGGACAGGGGCTATAATTCACCCCTCCACTTT	CASTLTRDRGYNSPLHF
TRBJ1-2	NA	TRBV7-2	NA	TGTGCCAGCAGCCTTCGCGCGGGGGCTTCCTATGGCTACACCTTC	CASSLRAGASYGYTF
TRBJ2-6	NA	TRBV5-6	NA	TGTGCCAGCAGCGGAACAGGGTCTACCGGGGCCAACGTCCTGACTTTC	CASSGTGSTGANVLTF
TRBJ2-1	once	TRBV24-1	NA	TGTGCCACCAGTGGGCAGGGAAAGAATGAGCAGTTCTTC	CATSGQGKNEQFF
TRBJ1-2	NA	TRBV30	NA	TGTGCCTGGAGGCTGACAGTCTATGGCTACACCTTC	CAWRLTVYGYTF
TRBJ1-2	NA	TRBV6-2/TRBV6-3	NA	TGTGCCAGCAGTTCCCCCCCGGACCGTTTTGGGGACCACTACACCTTC	CASSSPPDRFGDHYTF
TRBJ2-7	NA	TRBV5-5	NA	TGTGCCAGCAGCTTCTTGACAGACAGCTCCTACGAGCAGTACTTC	CASSFLTDSSYEQYF
TRBJ2-1	NA	TRBV2	NA	TGTGCCAGCAGTTTAGGCGGATATGAGCAGTTCTTC	CASSLGGYEQFF
TRBJ2-7	NA	TRBV20-1	TRBD2	TGCAGTGCTAGTCTTAGCGGGGTCGGTTCCTACGAGCAGTACTTC	CSASLSGVGSYEQYF
TRBJ1-1	once	TRBV2	TRBD1	TGTGCCAGCAGAACAGGGGGCGGAATGAACACTGAAGCTTTCTTT	CASRTGGGMNTEAFF
TRBJ2-2	NA	TRBV9	NA	TGTGCCAGCAGCCCAAGACTAGAATCGAACACCGGGGAGCTGTTTTTT	CASSPRLESNTGELFF
TRBJ2-1	NA	TRBV5-4	TRBD1	TGTGCCAGCAGCTCCACGACAGGGGATGAGCAGTTCTTC	CASSSTTGDEQFF
TRBJ1-1	NA	TRBV6-6	NA	TGTGCCAGCAGCCCCGGGACCGCGAGGGCTGAAGCTTTCTTT	CASSPGTARAEAFF
TRBJ1-2	NA	TRBV5-4	TRBD1	TGTGCCAGCAGGCGGGACAGGATGGAGGGCTACACCTTC	CASRRDRMEGYTF
TRBJ2-6	NA	TRBV27	TRBD1	TGTGCCAGCAGTAGGACAGGGGGAAATTCTGGGGCCAACGTCCTGACTTTC	CASSRTGGNSGANVLTF
TRBJ2-7	once	TRBV7-6	NA	TGTGCCAGCCGTACGGACCCCCTCTCCTACGAGCAGTACTTC	CASRTDPLSYEQYF
TRBJ2-2	once	TRBV7-2	NA	TGTGCCAGCAGCTCCCGAGCTAGCCCCGGGGAGCTGTTTTTT	CASSSRASPGELFF
TRBJ2-1	NA	TRBV7-2	TRBD2	TGTGCCAGCAGCTTAGGAGAAGCGGGGTATGGGCAGTTCTTC	CASSLGEAGYGQFF
TRBJ1-6	NA	TRBV19	NA	TGTGCCAGTACCGGACAATTTGATTCACCCCTCCACTTT	CASTGQFDSPLHF
TRBJ1-2	NA	TRBV19	NA	TGTGCCAGTACCTCGGGCGGGCCCTATGGCTACACCTTC	CASTSGGPYGYTF
TRBJ2-2	NA	TRBV18	NA	TGTGCCAGCTCACCCCTGCGGGCGAACACCGGGGAGCTGTTTTTT	CASSPLRANTGELFF
TRBJ1-1	NA	TRBV4-3	NA	TGCGCCAGCAGCCAAGATCAAGTCGCTGAAGCTTTCTTT	CASSQDQVAEAFF
TRBJ1-2	once	TRBV6-5	NA	TGTGCCAGCAGGGGAGCCCACCGGGTTTCCCCCTACACCTTC	CASRGAHRVSPYTF
TRBJ1-6	NA	TRBV6-2/TRBV6-3	TRBD1	TGTGCCAGCAGTACCCCGGACAGGTTTTCACCCCTCCACTTT	CASSTPDRFSPLHF
TRBJ1-2	NA	TRBV5-1	TRBD1	TGCGCCAGCAGCCCTGCGGGGGGAGGGGGCGCAGAAACCTTC	CASSPAGGGGAETF
TRBJ2-5	once	TRBV7-6	NA	TGTGCCAGCAGCTTAGCCTCCGGGAGCCAGACCCAGTACTTC	CASSLASGSQTQYF
TRBJ1-1	NA	TRBV5-1	NA	TGCGCCAGCACCTCTCGACCTCGACCGGGGAACACTGAAGCTTTCTTT	CASTSRPRPGNTEAFF
TRBJ1-2	NA	TRBV2	TRBD1	TGTGCCAGCAGTGAAGAAGCGACAGGGAACGGCTACACCTTC	CASSEEATGNGYTF